Listed below are T cell receptor beta chains from one sample, sequenced in a study of CD8 T cell repertoires and HIV-1 epitope variants. Only in-frame clones appear in the TCRdb table, and some are missing; sequencing was by immunoSEQ multiplex PCR. In the table there are about 5,900 clones, more than 55% of which are singletons. For these receptors, no antigen is known. Material for sequencing was cultured CD8+ T cells derived from PBMCs. The receptors were gathered from a male donor with HIV. The CDR3 runs from the conserved cysteine through the conserved F or W. The D gene is left open where the match is weak. Some rows mark clone size as missing; the rest say once, few, many or name a class of expanded clone.

D	size	V	J	DNA	CDR3
NA	NA	TRBV11-2	TRBJ2-5	TGTGCCAGCAGCTTAGTTGGCTCCCCGGGGACCCAGTACTTC	CASSLVGSPGTQYF
NA	NA	TRBV5-5	TRBJ2-2	TGTGCCAGCAGCTTAGAACAGCTTGACGCGAACACCGGGGAGCTGTTTTTT	CASSLEQLDANTGELFF
NA	NA	TRBV28	TRBJ2-7	TGTGCCAGCAGTTTATCACAATACGAGCAGTACTTC	CASSLSQYEQYF
TRBD1	NA	TRBV9	TRBJ2-7	TGTGCCAGCAGCTCCAGCCCCCTTGACAGGGCCTACGAGCAGTACTTC	CASSSSPLDRAYEQYF
NA	NA	TRBV5-1	TRBJ1-5	TGCGCCAGCAGCTTCCATATGAGCAATAGCAATCAGCCCCAGCATTTT	CASSFHMSNSNQPQHF
NA	NA	TRBV7-3	TRBJ2-7	TGTGCCAGCAGCCGTGGGGTGGGGGCCGCCTACGAGCAGTACTTC	CASSRGVGAAYEQYF
NA	few	TRBV15	TRBJ2-2	TGTGCCACCAGTGTAGGGGCGAACACCGGGGAGCTGTTTTTT	CATSVGANTGELFF
NA	NA	TRBV10-3	TRBJ2-7	TGTGCCATCAGTGATGGCAGTCACACGGCCTACGAGCAGTACTTC	CAISDGSHTAYEQYF
TRBD2	NA	TRBV7-9	TRBJ2-3	TGTGCCAGCAGCCCCGGGACTAGCGGTCGCCTATCCACAGATACGCAGTATTTT	CASSPGTSGRLSTDTQYF
TRBD1	NA	TRBV2	TRBJ2-5	TGTGCCAGCAGCCTTACTCGACAGGGGGGGGCTCAGGAGACCCAGTACTTC	CASSLTRQGGAQETQYF
TRBD2	NA	TRBV2	TRBJ2-1	TGTGCCAGCAGTGATAATGAGGGGTCGGCGGGGGGGCCGGGAAATGAGCAGTTCTTC	CASSDNEGSAGGPGNEQFF
NA	NA	TRBV11-3	TRBJ2-1	TGTGCCAGCAGCTTCTCCGGGGGAAGTGAGCAGTTCTTC	CASSFSGGSEQFF
NA	NA	TRBV14	TRBJ2-1	TGTGCCAGCAGCCGGGGTGGCGCCTACAATGAGCAGTTCTTC	CASSRGGAYNEQFF
NA	NA	TRBV7-2	TRBJ2-7	TGTGCCAGCAGCCCGGTTGTAGACTACGAGCAGTACTTC	CASSPVVDYEQYF
NA	few	TRBV19	TRBJ1-4	TGTGCCAGTCGTCGTGGGACGCTGCAGGAAAAACTGTTTTTT	CASRRGTLQEKLFF
NA	NA	TRBV5-1	TRBJ1-1	TGCGCCAGCAGCTTGAACAGGGAGGCCCTTGAAGCTTTCTTT	CASSLNREALEAFF
NA	NA	TRBV5-6	TRBJ1-1	TGTGCCAGCAGCTTGGTGGGGAAAGACACTGAAGCTTTCTTT	CASSLVGKDTEAFF
TRBD1	medium-sized	TRBV7-9	TRBJ1-6	TGTGCCAGCAGCTTGGACAGGGTAGCCTATAATTCACCCCTCCACTTT	CASSLDRVAYNSPLHF
TRBD1	NA	TRBV6-1	TRBJ1-5	TGTGCCAGCAGTGAAGTGAGCCCGGGACAGGGGGCTTATCAGCCCCAGCATTTT	CASSEVSPGQGAYQPQHF
TRBD2	NA	TRBV5-6	TRBJ2-5	TGTGCCAGCAGCTTGCTAGCGGGGGTGGAAGAGACCCAGTACTTC	CASSLLAGVEETQYF